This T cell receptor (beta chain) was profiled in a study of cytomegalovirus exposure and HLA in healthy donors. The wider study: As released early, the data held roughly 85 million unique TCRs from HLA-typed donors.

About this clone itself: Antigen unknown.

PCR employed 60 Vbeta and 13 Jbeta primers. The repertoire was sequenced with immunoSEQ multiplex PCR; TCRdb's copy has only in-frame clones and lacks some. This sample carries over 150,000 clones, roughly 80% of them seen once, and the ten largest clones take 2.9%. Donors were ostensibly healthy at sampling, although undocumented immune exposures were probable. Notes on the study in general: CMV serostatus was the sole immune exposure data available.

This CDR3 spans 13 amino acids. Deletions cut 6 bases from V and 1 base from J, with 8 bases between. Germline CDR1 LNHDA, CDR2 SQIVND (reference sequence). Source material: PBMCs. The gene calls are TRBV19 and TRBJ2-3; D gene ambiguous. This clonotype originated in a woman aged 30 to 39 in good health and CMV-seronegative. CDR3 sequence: CASSHPGTDTQYF. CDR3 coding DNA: TGTGCCAGTAGCCACCCGGGCACAGATACGCAGTATTTT. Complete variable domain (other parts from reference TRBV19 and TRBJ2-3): DGGITQSPKYLFRKEGQNVTLSCEQNLNHDAMYWYRQDPGQGLRLIYYSQIVNDFQKGDIAEGYSVSREKKESFPLTVTSAQKNPTAFYLCASSHPGTDTQYFGPGTRLTVL.